The 21 T cell receptor beta chains in this list originate from one sample, sequenced in a study of cytomegalovirus exposure and HLA in healthy donors. PCR primers comprised 60 Vbeta and 13 Jbeta primers. Profiling relied on immunoSEQ multiplex PCR, and the TCRdb table lists in-frame clones only, not all of them. The sample gives about 130,000 clones, around three quarters of which show up once; around 1.8% is in the top ten. The sequenced sample consisted of PBMCs. These receptors all come from a woman aged 45-65 years in good health and CMV-seronegative.

This clone was detected a few times. This chain uses TRBV7-3 with TRBJ2-1; TRBD2 might be the D (6 bases). V gave up 1 base and J gave up 7 bases, with 11 bases separating them. CDR3 size: 14 residues. Germline CDR1 SGHTA, CDR2 FQGTGA. This chain's CDR3 is CASSLREEGNEQFF. The DNA for the CDR3 is TGTGCCAGCAGCTTAAGGGAGGAGGGGAATGAGCAGTTCTTC. Full variable domain (missing parts from reference TRBV7-3 and TRBJ2-1): GAGVSQTPSNKVTEKGKYVELRCDPISGHTALYWYRQSLGQGPEFLIYFQGTGAADDSGLPNDRFFAVRPEGSVSTLKIQRTERGDSAVYLCASSLREEGNEQFFGPGTRLTVL.

The chain employs TRBV7-9 and TRBJ1-2, with a tentative D call TRBD1 (6 bases). CDR1 and CDR2 (germline): SEHNR, FQNEAQ (reference sequence). There are 17 residues in the CDR3. The V end was cut by 4 bases, the J end by 1 base, with 19 bases between. DNA for the CDR3: TGTGCCAGCAGCTCGAGCATTCAGGGGATTTTTAACTATGGCTACACCTTC. It codes for CASSSSIQGIFNYGYTF.

V is TRBV28 and J is TRBJ2-1, with 9 nucleotides matching TRBD2. The CDR3 is made up of 19 amino acids. Trimming removed 7 bases from V and 3 bases from J; junction bases left unmatched: 19. From germline, CDR1 is MDHEN and CDR2 SYDVKM. CDR3 protein: CASTPVGLAMQGVYNEQFF. CDR3 coding DNA: TGTGCCAGCACCCCAGTGGGACTAGCCATGCAGGGGGTCTACAATGAGCAGTTCTTC.

V is TRBV18 and J is TRBJ1-5, with TRBD1 as a possible D gene (6 bases). This CDR3 is 14 amino acids long. The V gene's germline CDR1 is KGHSH and CDR2 LQKENI. The V and J ends lost 4 bases and 3 bases respectively, with 10 bases between them. DNA of the CDR3: TGTGCCAGCTCACGGACAGCCGACAATCAGCCCCAGCATTTT. This codes for CASSRTADNQPQHF. Complete variable domain (other parts from reference TRBV18 and TRBJ1-5): NAGVMQNPRHLVRRRGQEARLRCSPMKGHSHVYWYRQLPEEGLKFMVYLQKENIIDESGMPKERFSAEFPKEGPSILRIQQVVRGDSAAYFCASSRTADNQPQHFGDGTRLSIL.

The chain links TRBV28 to TRBJ2-5; D remains unclear. CDR1 is MDHEN, CDR2 SYDVKM, per germline. The CDR3 has 12 residues. V lost 5 bases and J 5 bases, leaving 9 bases between the germline ends. The CDR3 loop is CASSPRLETQYF. The CDR3 DNA reads as TGTGCCAGCAGTCCCCGACTGGAGACCCAGTACTTC.

As DNA, the CDR3 is TGTGCCAGCAGCATTACAGGGGGCGGCTACGAGCAGTACTTC. Translation gives CASSITGGGYEQYF. The chain has TRBV27 and TRBJ2-7; 9 bases are a match to TRBD1. Germline V CDR1 and CDR2: MNHEY, SMNVEV (reference sequence). Germline trimming cut 6 bases from V and 3 bases from J; bases unmatched to any gene: 6. The CDR3 totals 14 residues.

V usage is TRBV5-4 and J usage is TRBJ2-1, with TRBD2 matching 13 bases. The CDR3 spans 15 residues. CDR1 is SGHNT, CDR2 YYREEE, per germline (reference sequence). V was clipped by 2 bases and J by 12 bases; unmatched bases: 8. The CDR3: CASSLGTSGNGRQFF. The CDR3 bases are TGTGCCAGCAGCTTAGGGACTAGCGGGAACGGAAGGCAGTTCTTC.

The chain recombines TRBV5-4 with TRBJ2-2, with 12 bases lining up with TRBD2. The junction had 11 bases not matched to a gene; V was cut back by 3 bases and J by 8 bases. The CDR3 extends over 17 amino acids. Germline CDR1 is SGHNT and CDR2 is YYREEE (reference sequence). The CDR3 bases are TGTGCCAGCAGCTCACAGACTAGCGGGAGCGGGAGGGGGGAGCTGTTTTTT. Protein sequence: CASSSQTSGSGRGELFF.

The chain employs TRBV6-4 and TRBJ2-5, with 10 bases fitting TRBD2. The J call may not be correct, given that the DNA end is closer to TRBJ2-7. Germline V gene data show CDR1 as MRHNA and CDR2 as SNTAGT. The CDR3 runs to 14 residues. The CDR3 DNA sequence: TGTGCCAGCAGTGAGGCTAGCGGGAGTGCCGAGCAGTACTTC. Protein: CASSEASGSAEQYF.

This chain connects TRBV28 to TRBJ1-1, with a weak D call TRBD1 (6 bases). Germline V gives CDR1 MDHEN, CDR2 SYDVKM. The CDR3 runs to 17 residues. The V end lost 6 bases, the J end lost 0 bases, and 20 bases lay between the germline ends. For the CDR3, the DNA is TGTGCCAGCAGCCCATTCCAGGGGAATACCATGAACACTGAAGCTTTCTTT. Its protein is CASSPFQGNTMNTEAFF.

The rearrangement links TRBV27 to TRBJ1-1; a possible D gene is TRBD1 (5 bases). The V and J ends lost 3 bases and 8 bases respectively, with 13 bases between them. The CDR3 is 13 residues long. Germline V gives CDR1 MNHEY, CDR2 SMNVEV (reference sequence). The CDR3 protein is CASSFDGAGEAFF. CDR3 sequence (DNA): TGTGCCAGCAGTTTCGATGGGGCAGGGGAAGCTTTCTTT.

V is TRBV6-5 and J is TRBJ2-7; TRBD1 aligns across 8 bases. Germline V gives CDR1 MNHEY, CDR2 SVGAGI. Germline trimming cut 6 bases from V and 2 bases from J; bases unmatched to any gene: 6. The CDR3 contains 14 residues. The CDR3 reads CASSGQGSPYEQYV. In DNA form, the CDR3 reads TGTGCCAGCAGCGGACAGGGTAGTCCCTACGAGCAGTACGTC.

The chain employs TRBV18 and TRBJ1-1, with 7 nucleotides matching TRBD1. Trimming removed 3 bases from V and 4 bases from J; junction bases left unmatched: 8. The CDR3 length is 15 residues. Germline V lookup: CDR1 KGHSH, CDR2 LQKENI. In nucleotides, the CDR3 is TGTGCCAGCTCACCCCAACAGGGGTCGATCACTGAAGCTTTCTTT. Its protein product is CASSPQQGSITEAFF. The complete variable domain, with remaining parts taken from reference TRBV18 and TRBJ1-1, reads NAGVMQNPRHLVRRRGQEARLRCSPMKGHSHVYWYRQLPEEGLKFMVYLQKENIIDESGMPKERFSAEFPKEGPSILRIQQVVRGDSAAYFCASSPQQGSITEAFFGQGTRLTVV.

The chain couples TRBV28 to TRBJ2-1, with a possible D match to TRBD2 (5 bases). Trimming took 5 bases from V and 0 from J, leaving 14 bases between them. Germline-derived CDR1 and CDR2 are MDHEN and SYDVKM. This CDR3 is 16 amino acids long. The CDR3 nucleotides read TGTGCCAGCAGTAGGCGGGTGGGCAGCTCCTACAATGAGCAGTTCTTC. This sequence encodes CASSRRVGSSYNEQFF.

The chain has TRBV6-1 and TRBJ2-7; 12 nucleotides line up with TRBD2. V lost 7 bases and J lost 6; bases outside the gene matches: 10. This CDR3 spans 15 amino acids. Germline CDR1 and CDR2: MNHNS and SASEGT. For the CDR3, the DNA is TGTGCCAGCACCTCCGTGACTAGCGGGAGTTTCGAGCAGTACTTC. Protein: CASTSVTSGSFEQYF.

V and J are TRBV10-2 and TRBJ1-5, with TRBD1 as a possible D gene (5 bases). Trimming took 3 bases from V and 3 from J, leaving 15 bases between them. The CDR3 extends over 16 amino acids. Germline values: CDR1 WSHSY, CDR2 SAAADI. Written as DNA, the CDR3 is TGCGCCAGCAGTGACGGGGGAGGAGGAATCAATCAGCCCCAGCATTTT. Protein sequence: CASSDGGGGINQPQHF.

V usage is TRBV6-1 and J usage is TRBJ2-5; no firm D call. CDR3 length: 15 amino acids. Germline CDR1 reads MNHNS; CDR2 reads SASEGT. The germline V and J ends were trimmed by 1 base and 5 bases, with 14 bases remaining between them. CDR3 coding DNA: TGTGCCAGCAGTGAAGTCTCTTCGAGGTTGGAGACCCAGTACTTC. It specifies CASSEVSSRLETQYF.

J is TRBJ2-3 and V is TRBV19, with D tentatively TRBD2 (6 bases). The CDR3 is 16 residues long. Trimming pared 5 bases from V and 8 bases from J, leaving 23 bases between. The germline gives CDR1 LNHDA, CDR2 SQIVND (reference sequence). The CDR3 sequence is CASSANKGTEGGTQYF. DNA of the CDR3: TGTGCCAGTAGTGCGAACAAGGGGACGGAGGGAGGTACGCAGTATTTT.

This rearrangement joins TRBV4-1 to TRBJ1-2; 9 bases agree with TRBD1. This CDR3 is built from 14 residues. J gave up 7 bases and V 8 bases, and 11 bases lay outside the gene matches. Looked up from germline, CDR1 is MGHRA and CDR2 is YSYEKL. CDR3 residues: CASGRGGQGSGYTF. The CDR3 DNA sequence: TGCGCCAGCGGACGCGGGGGACAGGGCTCTGGCTACACCTTC.

The chain has TRBV28 and TRBJ1-2; 8 bases are a match to TRBD1. After removal of 4 bases from V and 10 bases from J, the junction contained 11 bases not matched to a gene. The germline V gene has CDR1 MDHEN and CDR2 SYDVKM. The CDR3 loop spans 14 amino acids. CDR3: CASSSDREVMVYTF. Written as DNA, the CDR3 is TGTGCCAGCAGTTCGGACAGGGAGGTCATGGTCTACACCTTC.

The V and J genes are TRBV29-1 and TRBJ2-1; D remains ambiguous. The germline CDR1 and CDR2 sequences are SQVTM and ANQGSEA. The V gene lost 8 bases and the J gene lost 8 bases, with 19 bases spanning the gap. The CDR3 sequence is 13 residues long. CDR3 sequence reads: CSLDPLLGDEQFF. The DNA of the CDR3 is TGCAGCCTCGACCCACTCCTAGGCGATGAGCAGTTCTTC.